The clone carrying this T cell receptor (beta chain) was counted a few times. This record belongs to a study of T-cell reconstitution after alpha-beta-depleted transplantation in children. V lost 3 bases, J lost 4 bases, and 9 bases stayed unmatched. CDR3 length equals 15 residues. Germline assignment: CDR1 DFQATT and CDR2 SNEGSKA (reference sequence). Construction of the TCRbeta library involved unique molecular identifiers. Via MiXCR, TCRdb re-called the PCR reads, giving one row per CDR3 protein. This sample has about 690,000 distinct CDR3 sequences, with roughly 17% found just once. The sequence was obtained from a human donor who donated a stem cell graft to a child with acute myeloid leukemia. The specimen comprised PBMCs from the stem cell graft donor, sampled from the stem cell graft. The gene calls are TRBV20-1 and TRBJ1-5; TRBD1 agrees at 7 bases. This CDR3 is CSASLWAGGNQPQHF. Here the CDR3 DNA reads TGCAGTGCTAGTCTTTGGGCAGGGGGGAATCAGCCCCAGCATTTT.